These T cell receptor beta chains were read from a single sample in a study of blood T cell repertoires in COVID-19. TCRdb's table, derived via immunoSEQ multiplex PCR, lists solely in-frame clones and lacks some. The data show roughly 250,000 clones, approximately 80% seen once. The source material was peripheral blood. The receptor set was obtained from a woman in her 50s with acute or convalescent COVID-19. Both conserved end residues are part of each CDR3. A D gene is named only where the DNA matches it firmly.

TRBV7-2	14	NA	TRBJ1-3	CASRAREFGNTIYF	TGTGCCAGCAGAGCCAGGGAATTTGGAAACACCATATATTTT
TRBV28	14	NA	TRBJ1-1	CASSSMGGSTEAFF	TGTGCCAGCAGTTCCATGGGGGGGTCCACTGAAGCTTTCTTT
TRBV30	13	TRBD1	TRBJ1-1	CASSAGQHTEAFF	TGTGCCAGCTCCGCGGGACAGCACACTGAAGCTTTCTTT
TRBV7-2	14	NA	TRBJ1-3	CASSFTGFGNTIYF	TGTGCCAGCAGCTTCACAGGGTTCGGAAACACCATATATTTT
TRBV7-9	16	NA	TRBJ2-1	CASSLAGAGALNEQFF	TGTGCCAGCAGCTTAGCGGGAGCGGGCGCTTTGAATGAGCAGTTCTTC
TRBV5-1	11	NA	TRBJ1-2	CASSRGDGYTF	TGCGCCAGCAGCCGGGGAGATGGCTACACCTTC
TRBV5-6	14	NA	TRBJ1-1	CASSLMSGITEAFF	TGTGCCAGCAGCTTGATGTCGGGGATCACTGAAGCTTTCTTT
TRBV15	13	NA	TRBJ1-2	CATSRAGSYGYTF	TGTGCCACCAGCAGAGCAGGATCCTATGGCTACACCTTC
TRBV5-1	16	TRBD1	TRBJ2-5	CARLGTGAGSSETQYF	TGCGCCAGGCTCGGGACAGGGGCTGGCTCCTCCGAGACCCAGTACTTC
TRBV9	15	NA	TRBJ2-7	CASSPRQEWGYEQYF	TGTGCCAGCAGCCCTCGACAGGAATGGGGGTACGAGCAGTACTTC
TRBV10-3	16	TRBD1	TRBJ1-3	CAISPGQGVSGNTIYF	TGTGCCATCAGTCCTGGACAGGGGGTCTCGGGAAACACCATATATTTT
TRBV19	15	NA	TRBJ2-7	CASSIHRAGNDEQYF	TGTGCCAGTAGTATTCACAGGGCCGGCAACGACGAGCAGTACTTC
TRBV9	13	TRBD1	TRBJ1-2	CASSRTGNYGYTF	TGTGCCAGCAGCCGGACAGGGAATTATGGCTACACCTTC
TRBV27	20	TRBD2	TRBJ2-1	CASSLATIPAPISGRGEQFF	TGTGCCAGCAGTTTAGCAACGATTCCGGCTCCAATTAGCGGGAGGGGTGAGCAGTTCTTC
TRBV6-6	15	TRBD1	TRBJ1-5	CASSYDRGFNQPQHF	TGTGCCAGCAGTTACGACAGGGGATTCAATCAGCCCCAGCATTTT
TRBV3-1/TRBV3-2	15	TRBD2	TRBJ2-7	CASSQAGGGPYEQYF	TGTGCCAGCAGCCAAGCGGGCGGGGGGCCCTACGAGCAGTACTTC
TRBV3-1/TRBV3-2	14	TRBD1	TRBJ1-6	CASSQVQGESPLHF	TGTGCCAGCAGCCAAGTACAGGGGGAATCACCCCTCCACTTT
TRBV2	13	NA	TRBJ1-2	CASSPGHRYGYTF	TGTGCCAGCAGCCCGGGACACCGCTATGGCTACACCTTC
TRBV23-1	17	TRBD1	TRBJ2-1	CASRQNRRDRLYNEQFF	TGCGCCAGCAGGCAAAATCGCCGGGACAGGCTTTACAATGAGCAGTTCTTC